The TCR beta chain under discussion was sequenced for a study of cytomegalovirus exposure and HLA in healthy donors. Study-level information: Sequencing of 180 million or so T cells in an earlier analysis found about 120 million unique TCR beta sequences. Broader study findings: Some V segments, including TRBV6-2 and TRBV6-3, were excluded as indistinguishable. Researchers had no immune exposure information except CMV serostatus available. More clonal expansion characterized HLA-associated TCR beta chains than equally common others in a later analysis.

Of note for this clone: Its antigen is currently unknown. An end of the junction does not agree with germline; a read error may underlie this.

The CDR3 contains 12 residues. Germline loops: CDR1 SEHNR, CDR2 FQNEAQ (reference sequence). PCR involved 60 Vbeta and 13 Jbeta primers. Clones were read by immunoSEQ multiplex PCR, and TCRdb kept only the in-frame ones, dropping some. The table shows around 120,000 clones, with 80% occurring only once. Sequencing used PBMCs. V usage is TRBV7-9 and J usage is TRBJ1-6; D unclear. The clonotype originates from a female donor in good health and CMV-seropositive. The CDR3 loop is CSSGVGGSPLHF. CDR3 nucleotides: TGTTCCAGCGGAGTGGGAGGGTCACCCCTCCACTTT.